These T cell receptor beta chains were read from a single sample in a study of molecular identifiers for immune sequencing clone quantification. TCRdb analysed the PCR reads with MiXCR anew, one entry per CDR3 protein. The sample holds over 60,000 distinct CDR3 sequences, 15% to 20% seen once. The specimen was naive CD8+ T cells from blood, with Jurkat cell RNA spiked in. These receptors were collected from a human donor in good health. Some libraries in this study had Jurkat cell RNA spiked in. Both conserved end residues are part of each CDR3. D genes are given only for firm matches. Some rows mark clone size as missing; the rest say once, few, many or name a class of expanded clone.

j_call	v_call	d_call	clone_size	cdr3_aa	cdr3_nt
TRBJ1-1	TRBV11-3	.	.	CASSLDWGENTEAFF	TGTGCCAGCAGCTTAGATTGGGGAGAGAACACTGAAGCTTTCTTT
TRBJ2-1	TRBV7-8	TRBD1	many	CASSLAPGQALVDEQFF	TGTGCCAGCAGCTTAGCCCCGGGACAGGCCTTGGTCGATGAGCAGTTCTTC
TRBJ2-1	TRBV3-1	.	.	CASSGTHPEERYNEQFF	TGTGCCAGCAGTGGGACCCACCCGGAAGAGAGATACAATGAGCAGTTCTTC
TRBJ2-2	TRBV27	.	.	CVSGFPNTGELFF	TGTGTCAGCGGTTTTCCGAACACCGGGGAGCTGTTTTTT
TRBJ2-1	TRBV7-2	.	many	CASRPQTWGLNEQFF	TGTGCCAGCAGGCCCCAGACTTGGGGCCTAAATGAGCAGTTCTTC
TRBJ1-3	TRBV6-6	.	.	CASSLAPGSDLLGGDTIYF	TGTGCCAGCAGCCTTGCCCCGGGATCCGACTTACTAGGTGGAGACACCATATATTTT
TRBJ1-5	TRBV10-3	TRBD1	.	CAISQRTGGSTDTQHF	TGTGCCATCAGTCAGCGGACAGGGGGGAGCACAGATACGCAGCATTTT
TRBJ2-5	TRBV9	.	.	CASSVAGVETQYF	TGTGCCAGCAGCGTAGCGGGAGTGGAGACCCAGTACTTC
TRBJ1-6	TRBV28	.	many	CASMALESSYNSPLHF	TGTGCCAGCATGGCCCTCGAGAGCTCCTATAATTCACCCCTCCACTTT
TRBJ2-7	TRBV7-6	.	many	CASSLDPRGRAYEQYF	TGTGCCAGCAGCTTAGACCCCCGGGGAAGGGCCTACGAGCAGTACTTC
TRBJ2-7	TRBV5-1	.	many	CASSLAGSHFYEQYF	TGCGCCAGCAGCTTGGCCGGATCGCATTTTTACGAGCAGTACTTC
TRBJ2-5	TRBV5-4	.	many	CASSPPESVRSETQYF	TGTGCCAGCAGTCCACCGGAATCTGTTAGATCAGAGACCCAGTACTTC
TRBJ2-5	TRBV29-1	TRBD2	.	CSVSGLAGAETQYF	TGCAGCGTTTCGGGACTAGCGGGAGCAGAGACCCAGTACTTC
TRBJ2-1	TRBV28	.	few	CASTLSLIMGEQFF	TGTGCCAGTACTTTATCCCTGATAATGGGTGAGCAGTTCTTC
TRBJ2-7	TRBV7-2	TRBD2	many	CASSFTAGEGAYEQYF	TGTGCCAGCAGCTTTACAGCGGGGGAGGGGGCCTACGAGCAGTACTTC
TRBJ2-3	TRBV28	.	many	CASSSTESTDTQYF	TGTGCCAGCAGTTCGACAGAGAGCACAGATACGCAGTATTTT
TRBJ2-3	TRBV10-3	TRBD2	many	CAISESPGTSGRRYTSTDTQYF	TGTGCCATCAGTGAGTCGCCCGGGACTAGCGGGAGGCGCTACACTAGCACAGATACGCAGTATTTT
TRBJ2-7	TRBV6-2/TRBV6-3	TRBD1	once	CAGPSGTGNLYEQYF	TGTGCCGGACCCTCGGGGACAGGTAACTTGTACGAGCAGTACTTC
TRBJ1-5	TRBV28	TRBD1	many	CASTPPGGGQPQHF	TGTGCCAGCACCCCCCCAGGGGGCGGACAGCCCCAGCATTTT
TRBJ1-4	TRBV27	.	many	CASRTQTTNEKLFF	TGTGCCAGCAGAACCCAGACAACTAATGAAAAACTGTTTTTT
TRBJ2-1	TRBV4-1	.	many	CASRPGPGTLNNEQFF	TGCGCCAGCAGGCCCGGCCCAGGGACCCTCAACAATGAGCAGTTCTTC
TRBJ2-7	TRBV27	TRBD2	many	CASSFSAGGPIGAEQYF	TGTGCCAGCAGTTTCTCAGCGGGAGGGCCAATTGGGGCGGAGCAGTACTTC
TRBJ2-1	TRBV7-6	TRBD2	many	CASSLGVVIAGGDNEQFF	TGTGCCAGCAGCTTAGGGGTTGTGATAGCGGGAGGCGACAATGAGCAGTTCTTC
TRBJ2-7	TRBV30	.	.	CAWAERQATSYEQYF	TGTGCCTGGGCGGAGAGGCAGGCGACCTCCTACGAGCAGTACTTC